This TCR beta chain was sequenced in a study of T cell repertoires in cytomegalovirus infection (dated by TCRdb to the late 2010s). For context, the study as a whole: Recently identified HLA-C-restricted CMV epitopes, whose presentation resists viral immunomodulation, were targeted by peptide stimulations together with well-studied HLA-B-restricted epitopes. Donor HLA type was relevant to the analysis, because carriage of CMV infection together with the matching HLA type was indicated by public TCR beta signatures. What the work shows at the level of the full study, not this receptor alone: The ex vivo response was dominated by HLA-C-restricted CMV-specific TCR beta clonotypes, which also provided the single most frequent clonotype in two of eight donors. In both this cohort and an independent approximately 400-donor cohort, the cumulative frequency of public TCR beta family members distinguished carriers of CMV infection plus the relevant HLA type.

In this sample, this clonotype turned up a few times. The antigen it binds to is not known. Qualities for individual bases were not recorded, and no much larger clone is one base off. Instrument used: Illumina HiSeq 1500. The raw public reads went through TCRdb reprocessing: fastp at Q25, MiXCR clone calling, in-frame beta chains kept. Entries that share a CDR3 protein sequence are merged under the most common genes and DNA. The sample yields 110,000 or so distinct CDR3 sequences; 25% to 35% were counted once. Clones ranked in the top ten supply about 81% of the sample. Taken with the paper, the label for treatment or condition translates to: in vitro stimulation with specific CMV peptide epitopes to enrich CMV-specific T cells. V loses 5 bases of germline sequence and J loses 4 bases, and the interval between the two ends is 17 bases. Reading the germline V gene gives CDR1 SGHVS and CDR2 FQNEAQ. Including cysteine and phenylalanine, the CDR3 has 15 amino acids. Of the read, only the CDR3 DNA is kept; its 45 bases are in frame from base 1.

The V and J segments used are TRBV7-8 and TRBJ1-2; confidence is insufficient to name the D gene. This clonotype was sampled from a human donor in good health (CMV status not recorded). Some clones in this sample may be carry-over from other donors' samples. The source was CD8+ T cells from cultured PBMCs, collected from culture after CMV antigen stimulation. CDR3 protein: CASSPNGLILYGYTF. Here is the DNA: TGTGCCAGCAGCCCCAACGGACTGATTCTCTATGGCTACACCTTC.